This T cell receptor beta chain was sequenced in a study of blood T cell repertoires in COVID-19. This clone occurred a few times. The assay was immunoSEQ multiplex PCR, and TCRdb's table has in-frame clones only and misses some. The sample yields tens of thousands of clones, less than 75% seen once. CDR3 length equals 16 residues. The V gene's germline CDR1 is LGHDT and CDR2 YNNKEL (reference sequence). V lost 6 bases to trimming and J lost 0 bases; unmatched junction nucleotides: 9. The TCR comes from a woman aged 55-69 years in a cohort sampled during active or convalescent COVID-19. The chain is built from TRBV3-1 (or the pseudogene TRBV3-2) and TRBJ1-1; TRBD1 aligns across 8 bases. Sequencing was carried out using peripheral blood. The CDR3 loop reads CASRDTGGYMNTEAFF. The DNA of the CDR3 is TGTGCCAGCAGAGACACAGGGGGTTACATGAACACTGAAGCTTTCTTT.